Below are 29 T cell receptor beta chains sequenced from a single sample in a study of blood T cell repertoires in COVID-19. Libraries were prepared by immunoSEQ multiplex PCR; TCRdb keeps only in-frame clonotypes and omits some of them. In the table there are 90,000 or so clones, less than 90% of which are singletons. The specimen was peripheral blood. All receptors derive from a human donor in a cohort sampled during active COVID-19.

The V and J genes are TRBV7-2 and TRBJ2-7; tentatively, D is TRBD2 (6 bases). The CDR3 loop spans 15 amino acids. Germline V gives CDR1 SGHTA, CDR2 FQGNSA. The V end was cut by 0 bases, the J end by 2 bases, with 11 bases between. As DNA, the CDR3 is TGTGCCAGCAGCTTAGCTGGGGGGACGACCTACGAGCAGTACTTC. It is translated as CASSLAGGTTYEQYF.

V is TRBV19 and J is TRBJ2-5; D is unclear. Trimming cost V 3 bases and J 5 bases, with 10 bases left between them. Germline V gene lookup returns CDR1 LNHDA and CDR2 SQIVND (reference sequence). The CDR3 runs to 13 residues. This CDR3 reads CASSMGLFETQYF. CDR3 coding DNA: TGTGCCAGTAGTATGGGCCTCTTCGAGACCCAGTACTTC.

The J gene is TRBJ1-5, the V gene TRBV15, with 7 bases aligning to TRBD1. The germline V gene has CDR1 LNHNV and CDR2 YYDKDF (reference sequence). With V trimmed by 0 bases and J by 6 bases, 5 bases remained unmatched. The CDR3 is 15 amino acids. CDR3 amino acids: CATSRDRGQLQPQHF. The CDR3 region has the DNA TGTGCCACCAGCAGAGACCGGGGACAGCTTCAGCCCCAGCATTTT.

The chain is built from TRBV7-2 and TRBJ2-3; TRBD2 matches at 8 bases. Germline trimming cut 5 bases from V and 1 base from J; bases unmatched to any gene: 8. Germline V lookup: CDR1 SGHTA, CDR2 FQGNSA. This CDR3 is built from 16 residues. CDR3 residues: CASSPMSGGGTDTQYF. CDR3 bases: TGTGCCAGCAGCCCCATGAGCGGGGGCGGCACAGATACGCAGTATTTT. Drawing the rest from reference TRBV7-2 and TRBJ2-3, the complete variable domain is GAGVSQSPSNKVTEKGKDVELRCDPISGHTALYWYRQSLGQGLEFLIYFQGNSAPDKSGLPSDRFSAERTGGSVSTLTIQRTQQEDSAVYLCASSPMSGGGTDTQYFGPGTRLTVL.

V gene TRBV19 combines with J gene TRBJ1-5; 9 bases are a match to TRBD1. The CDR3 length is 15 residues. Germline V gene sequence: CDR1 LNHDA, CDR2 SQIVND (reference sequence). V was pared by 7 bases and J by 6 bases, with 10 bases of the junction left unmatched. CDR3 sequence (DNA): TGTGCCAGTACTCAGGACAGGGGATTCAGTCAGCCCCAGCATTTT. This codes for CASTQDRGFSQPQHF.

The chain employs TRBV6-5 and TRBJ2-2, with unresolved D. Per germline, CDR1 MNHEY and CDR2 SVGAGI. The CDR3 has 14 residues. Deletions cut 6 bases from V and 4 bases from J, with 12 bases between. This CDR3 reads CASRLHPSTGELFF. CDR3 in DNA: TGTGCCAGCAGGTTGCACCCGAGCACCGGGGAGCTGTTTTTT.

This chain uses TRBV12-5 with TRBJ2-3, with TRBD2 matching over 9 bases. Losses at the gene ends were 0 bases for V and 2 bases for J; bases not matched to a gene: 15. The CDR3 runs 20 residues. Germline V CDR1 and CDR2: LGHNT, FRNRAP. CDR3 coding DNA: TGTGCTAGTGGTTTGGTTTTAGCGGGAGCGAAAAGGAGGGCCACAGATACGCAGTATTTT. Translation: CASGLVLAGAKRRATDTQYF.

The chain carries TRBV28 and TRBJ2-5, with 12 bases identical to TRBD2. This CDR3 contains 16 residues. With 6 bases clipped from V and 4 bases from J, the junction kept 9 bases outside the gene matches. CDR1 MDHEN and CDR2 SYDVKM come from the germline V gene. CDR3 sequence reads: CASSLTTSGGLETQYF. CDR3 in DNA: TGTGCCAGCAGCCTAACGACTAGCGGGGGTTTAGAGACCCAGTACTTC.

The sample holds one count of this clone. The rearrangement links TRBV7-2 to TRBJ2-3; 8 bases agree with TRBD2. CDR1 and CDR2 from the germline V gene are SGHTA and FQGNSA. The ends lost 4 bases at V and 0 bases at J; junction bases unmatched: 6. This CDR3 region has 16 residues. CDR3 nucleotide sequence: TGTGCCAGCAGCTCGGGACTAGGGATCAGCACAGATACGCAGTATTTT. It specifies CASSSGLGISTDTQYF.

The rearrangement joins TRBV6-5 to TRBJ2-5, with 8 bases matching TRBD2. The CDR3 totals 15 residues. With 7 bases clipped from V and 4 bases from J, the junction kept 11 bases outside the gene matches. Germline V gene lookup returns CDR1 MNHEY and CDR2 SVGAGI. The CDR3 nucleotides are TGTGCCAGCACTCTCAACCGGGGGGGCCCAGAGACCCAGTACTTC. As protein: CASTLNRGGPETQYF.

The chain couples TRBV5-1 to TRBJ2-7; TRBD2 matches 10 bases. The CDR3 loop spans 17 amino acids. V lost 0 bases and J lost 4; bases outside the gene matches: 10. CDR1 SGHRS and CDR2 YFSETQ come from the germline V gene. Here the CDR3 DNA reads TGCGCCAGCAGCTTGGAACTAGCGGGAACACCTCCGTACGAGCAGTACTTC. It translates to CASSLELAGTPPYEQYF.

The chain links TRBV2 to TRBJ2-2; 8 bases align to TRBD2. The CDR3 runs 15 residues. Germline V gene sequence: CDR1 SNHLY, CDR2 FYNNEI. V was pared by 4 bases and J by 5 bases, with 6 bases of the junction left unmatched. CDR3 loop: CASSGGTRVTGELFF. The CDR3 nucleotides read TGTGCCAGCAGTGGAGGGACTAGAGTAACCGGGGAGCTGTTTTTT.

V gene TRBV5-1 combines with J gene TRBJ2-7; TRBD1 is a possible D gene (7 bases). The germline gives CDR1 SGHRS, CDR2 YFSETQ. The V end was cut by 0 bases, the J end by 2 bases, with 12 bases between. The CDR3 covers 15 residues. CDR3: CASSLGRDSAYEQYF. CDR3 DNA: TGCGCCAGCAGCTTGGGGCGGGACAGTGCCTACGAGCAGTACTTC.

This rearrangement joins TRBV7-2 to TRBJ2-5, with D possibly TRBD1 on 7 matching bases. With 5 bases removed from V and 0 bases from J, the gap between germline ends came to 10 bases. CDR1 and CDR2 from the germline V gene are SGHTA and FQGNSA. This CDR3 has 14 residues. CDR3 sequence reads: CASSRGTDQETQYF. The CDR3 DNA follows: TGTGCCAGCAGCCGCGGGACAGACCAAGAGACCCAGTACTTC. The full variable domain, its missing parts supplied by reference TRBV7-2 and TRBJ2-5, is GAGVSQSPSNKVTEKGKDVELRCDPISGHTALYWYRQSLGQGLEFLIYFQGNSAPDKSGLPSDRFSAERTGGSVSTLTIQRTQQEDSAVYLCASSRGTDQETQYFGPGTRLLVL.

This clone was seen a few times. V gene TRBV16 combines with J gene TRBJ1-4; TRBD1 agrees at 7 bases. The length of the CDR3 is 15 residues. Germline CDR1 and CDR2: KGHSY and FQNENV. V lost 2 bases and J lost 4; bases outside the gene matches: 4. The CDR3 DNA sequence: TGTGCCAGCAGCCAACCGACAGGGATTAATGAAAAACTGTTTTTT. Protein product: CASSQPTGINEKLFF.

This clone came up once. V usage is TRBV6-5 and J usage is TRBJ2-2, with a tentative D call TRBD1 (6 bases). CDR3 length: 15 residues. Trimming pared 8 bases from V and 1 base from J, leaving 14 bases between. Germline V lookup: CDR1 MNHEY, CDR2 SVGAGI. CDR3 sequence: CASSIVQGNTGELFF. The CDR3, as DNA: TGTGCCAGCTCTATCGTACAGGGGAACACCGGGGAGCTGTTTTTT.

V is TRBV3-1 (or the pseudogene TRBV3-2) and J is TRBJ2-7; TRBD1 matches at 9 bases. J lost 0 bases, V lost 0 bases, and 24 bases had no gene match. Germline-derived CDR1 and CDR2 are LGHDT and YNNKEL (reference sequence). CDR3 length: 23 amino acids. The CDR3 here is CASSQDETQRPGQGSLISYEQYF. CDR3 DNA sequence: TGTGCCAGCAGCCAAGATGAGACCCAGAGACCGGGACAGGGCTCCCTAATCTCCTACGAGCAGTACTTC.

The CDR3 coding sequence is TGTGCCAGCAGCTTACAGAGGGAAGCTTTCTTT. It specifies CASSLQREAFF. V gene TRBV7-9 combines with J gene TRBJ1-1; D uncertain. CDR3 length equals 11 residues. V lost 2 bases and J lost 8, with 6 bases in between. Germline V gives CDR1 SEHNR, CDR2 FQNEAQ (reference sequence).

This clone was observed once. CDR3: CASSVGQGRLQREGRGLYNEQFF. CDR3 DNA sequence: TGTGCCAGCAGCGTAGGGCAGGGACGACTTCAGCGGGAGGGCCGGGGCCTCTACAATGAGCAGTTCTTC. The chain has TRBV9 and TRBJ2-1; 10 bases fit TRBD2. Germline assignment: CDR1 SGDLS and CDR2 YYNGEE. With 0 bases clipped from V and 3 bases from J, the junction kept 24 bases outside the gene matches. CDR3 size: 23 residues.

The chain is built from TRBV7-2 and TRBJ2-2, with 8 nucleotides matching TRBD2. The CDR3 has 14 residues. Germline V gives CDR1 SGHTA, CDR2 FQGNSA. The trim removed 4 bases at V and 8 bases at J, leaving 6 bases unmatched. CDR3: CASSSRGGRGELFF. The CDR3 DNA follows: TGTGCCAGCAGCTCCCGGGGGGGCCGTGGGGAGCTGTTTTTT.

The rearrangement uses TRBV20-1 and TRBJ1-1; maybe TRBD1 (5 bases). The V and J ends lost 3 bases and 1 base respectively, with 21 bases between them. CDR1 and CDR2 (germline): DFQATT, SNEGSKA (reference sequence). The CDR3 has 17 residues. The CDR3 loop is CSASFPGRGTRNTEAFF. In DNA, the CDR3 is TGCAGTGCTAGTTTCCCGGGTAGGGGCACCCGGAACACTGAAGCTTTCTTT.

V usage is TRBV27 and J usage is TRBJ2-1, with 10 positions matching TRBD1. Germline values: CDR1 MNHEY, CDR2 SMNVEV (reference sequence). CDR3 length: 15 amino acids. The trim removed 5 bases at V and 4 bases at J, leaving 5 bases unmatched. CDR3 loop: CASSLDRGQYNEQFF. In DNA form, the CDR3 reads TGTGCCAGCAGTCTCGACAGGGGGCAGTACAATGAGCAGTTCTTC.

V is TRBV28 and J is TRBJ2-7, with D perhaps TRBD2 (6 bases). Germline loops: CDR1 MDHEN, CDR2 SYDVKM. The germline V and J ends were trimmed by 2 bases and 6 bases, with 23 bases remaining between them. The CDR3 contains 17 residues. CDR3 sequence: CASSLLPLGTGEGEQYF. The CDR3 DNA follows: TGTGCCAGCAGTTTACTACCCTTAGGGACTGGAGAAGGCGAGCAGTACTTC.

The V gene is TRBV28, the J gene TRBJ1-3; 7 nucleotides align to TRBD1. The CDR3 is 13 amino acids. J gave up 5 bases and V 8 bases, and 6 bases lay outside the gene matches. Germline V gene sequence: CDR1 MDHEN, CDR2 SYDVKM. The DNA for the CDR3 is TGTGCCAGCCAAGGGACAGCCAGAAACACCATATATTTT. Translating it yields CASQGTARNTIYF.

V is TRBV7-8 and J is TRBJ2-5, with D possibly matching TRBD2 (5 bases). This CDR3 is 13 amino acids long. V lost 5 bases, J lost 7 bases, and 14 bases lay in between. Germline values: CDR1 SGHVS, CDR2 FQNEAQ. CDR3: CASSPITRGTQYF. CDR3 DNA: TGTGCCAGCAGCCCAATAACCCGGGGGACCCAGTACTTC. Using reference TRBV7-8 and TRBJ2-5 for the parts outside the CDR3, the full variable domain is GAGVSQSPRYKVAKRGQDVALRCDPISGHVSLFWYQQALGQGPEFLTYFQNEAQLDKSGLPSDRFFAERPEGSVSTLKIQRTQQEDSAVYLCASSPITRGTQYFGPGTRLLVL.

The CDR3 loop reads CASSPAGGLTYEQYF. The CDR3 bases are TGTGCCAGCAGCCCAGCAGGTGGTTTAACCTACGAGCAGTACTTC. The J gene is TRBJ2-7, the V gene TRBV28; D is uncertain. Trimming shortened V by 6 bases and J by 2 bases, and 17 bases separated the two germline ends. The CDR3 loop spans 15 amino acids. The germline V gene encodes CDR1 MDHEN and CDR2 SYDVKM.

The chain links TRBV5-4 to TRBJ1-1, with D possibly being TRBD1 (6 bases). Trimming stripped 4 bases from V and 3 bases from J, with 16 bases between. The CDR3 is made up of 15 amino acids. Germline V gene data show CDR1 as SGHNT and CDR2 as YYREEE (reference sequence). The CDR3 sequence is CASSSSGVGDTEAFF. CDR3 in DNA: TGTGCCAGCAGCAGTTCAGGGGTCGGAGACACTGAAGCTTTCTTT.

The CDR3 protein is CASSLGFRAGTGRFNEQFF. CDR3 DNA: TGTGCCAGCAGCTTGGGGTTCAGAGCCGGGACAGGGCGATTCAATGAGCAGTTCTTC. The chain recombines TRBV5-6 with TRBJ2-1; 9 positions match TRBD1. The germline gives CDR1 SGHDT, CDR2 YYEEEE. The CDR3 spans 19 residues. Trimming at V came to 0 bases and at J to 6 bases, leaving 16 bases not matched to a gene.

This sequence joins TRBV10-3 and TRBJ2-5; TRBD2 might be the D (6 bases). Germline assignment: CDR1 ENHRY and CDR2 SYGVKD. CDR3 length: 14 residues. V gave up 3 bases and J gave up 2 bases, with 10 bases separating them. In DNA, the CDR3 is TGTGCCATCAGTGATGGGGCGGGACAAGAGACCCAGTACTTC. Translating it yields CAISDGAGQETQYF.